The clone carrying this TCR beta chain came up a few times. Its antigen is unknown. The data belong to a study of identical twins. General observations from the study: Abundant beta clonotypes from cord blood had fewer insertions, unlike memory repertoires, which showed none. In monozygotic twins, models underestimated the sharing of out-of-frame TCR alpha.

V was clipped by 3 bases and J by 0 bases; unmatched bases: 4. The CDR3 loop spans 15 amino acids. Germline CDR1 reads DFQATT; CDR2 reads SNEGSKA (reference sequence). All donors comprised healthy Caucasians. Template switching, a step in the protocol, added a universal primer site, and cDNA carried unique molecular identifiers. MiXCR was run by TCRdb on the 5' RACE reads, yielding one entry per CDR3 protein. This table has 1,800,000 or so distinct CDR3 sequences, 25% to 35% appearing once. The V call is TRBV20-1, the J call TRBJ2-5, with TRBD1 matching over 10 bases. Material: cord blood. The clonotype originates from a newborn girl in good health. CDR3 amino acids: CSARGTGAHQETQYF. The CDR3 bases are TGCAGTGCTAGGGGGACAGGGGCCCACCAAGAGACCCAGTACTTC.